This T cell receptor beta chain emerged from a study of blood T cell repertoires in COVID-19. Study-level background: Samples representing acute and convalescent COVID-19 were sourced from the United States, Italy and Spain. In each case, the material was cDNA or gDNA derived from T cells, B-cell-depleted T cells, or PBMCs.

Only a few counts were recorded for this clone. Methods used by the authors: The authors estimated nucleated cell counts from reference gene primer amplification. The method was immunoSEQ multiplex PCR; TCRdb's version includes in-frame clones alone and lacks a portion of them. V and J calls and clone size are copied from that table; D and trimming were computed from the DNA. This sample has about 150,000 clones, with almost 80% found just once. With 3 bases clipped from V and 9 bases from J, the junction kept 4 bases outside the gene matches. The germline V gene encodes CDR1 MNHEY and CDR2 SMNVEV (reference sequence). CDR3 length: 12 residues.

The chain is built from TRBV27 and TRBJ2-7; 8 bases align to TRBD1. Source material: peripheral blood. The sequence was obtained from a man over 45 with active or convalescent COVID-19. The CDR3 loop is CASSFGQGGQYF. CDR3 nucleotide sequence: TGTGCCAGCAGTTTCGGACAGGGAGGGCAGTACTTC.